One and the same sample provided the 20 T cell receptor beta chains below, sequenced in a study of T cells after yellow fever vaccination. TCRdb used MiXCR to reprocess the 5' RACE reads, holding one entry per CDR3 protein. The table has some 250,000 distinct CDR3 sequences, around 3.5% seen once. The starting material was PBMCs, obtained 15 days after the yellow fever booster vaccination. All receptors come from a young man who received the YFV17D yellow fever vaccine.

This clonotype was seen many times. The CDR3 DNA sequence: TGTGCCAGCAGTTTACGGGGGGCCCACTACGAGCAGTACTTC. Translating it yields CASSLRGAHYEQYF. The chain links TRBV12-3 or TRBV12-4 to TRBJ2-7; D is perhaps TRBD2 (7 bases). CDR3 length: 14 amino acids. Trimming took 2 bases from V and 3 from J, leaving 11 bases between them.

This chain connects TRBV12-3 or TRBV12-4 to TRBJ2-2; D may be TRBD1 (5 bases). The CDR3 is made up of 15 amino acids. Trimming left V 2 bases short and J 5 bases short, with 12 bases between. In DNA, the CDR3 is TGTGCCAGCAGTTTACGGGCAGGGATAACCGGGGAGCTGTTTTTT. Its translation is CASSLRAGITGELFF.

Many counts were recorded for this clonotype. The chain combines TRBV5-1 with TRBJ1-1; no reliable D call. With 5 bases removed from V and 1 base from J, the gap between germline ends came to 12 bases. CDR1 is SGHRS and CDR2 is YFSETQ in the germline V gene. There are 14 residues in the CDR3. CDR3 sequence (DNA): TGCGCCAGCAGAGCCCAGGCCACGAACACTGAAGCTTTCTTT. Residues: CASRAQATNTEAFF.

This clonotype has a count of ten or more. The rearrangement uses TRBV5-1 and TRBJ2-2; D not resolved. Trimming stripped 0 bases from V and 7 bases from J, with 13 bases between. The CDR3 has 15 residues. In germline, CDR1 is SGHRS, CDR2 YFSETQ. The chain's CDR3 is CASSLVVSASGELFF. CDR3 DNA: TGCGCCAGCAGCTTGGTAGTCAGCGCGAGCGGGGAGCTGTTTTTT.

This clonotype has ten or more counts. The gene calls are TRBV20-1 and TRBJ2-1; no reliable D call. Trimming took 4 bases from V and 5 from J, leaving 6 bases between them. The CDR3 is 11 amino acids. The germline V gene encodes CDR1 DFQATT and CDR2 SNEGSKA (reference sequence). The CDR3 spells CSAKRHNEQFF. The CDR3 bases are TGCAGTGCTAAACGGCACAATGAGCAGTTCTTC.

At least ten counts were recorded for this clonotype. The chain uses TRBV30 and TRBJ1-3; D is unclear. The V and J ends lost 4 bases and 0 bases respectively, with 10 bases between them. CDR1 GTSNPN and CDR2 SVGIG come from the germline V gene (reference sequence). CDR3 length equals 14 residues. CDR3 residues: CAWNRQASGNTIYF. The CDR3 nucleotides are TGTGCCTGGAATCGTCAGGCCTCTGGAAACACCATATATTTT.

This clonotype was found a few times. V is TRBV5-4 and J is TRBJ2-4; 8 bases are shared with TRBD1. Losses at the gene ends were 4 bases for V and 6 bases for J; bases not matched to a gene: 6. The CDR3 sequence is 14 residues long. CDR1 is SGHNT, CDR2 YYREEE, per germline (reference sequence). The CDR3 reads CASSHGQGRNIQYF. The CDR3 nucleotides read TGTGCCAGCAGCCACGGACAGGGACGAAACATTCAGTACTTC.

This clonotype was detected ten times or more. This chain uses TRBV20-1 with TRBJ1-5, with a tentative D call TRBD1 (6 bases). Germline V CDR1 and CDR2: DFQATT, SNEGSKA (reference sequence). The V gene lost 6 bases and the J gene lost 4 bases, with 13 bases spanning the gap. There are 13 residues in the CDR3. CDR3 sequence: CSARSRGNQPQHF. The CDR3 nucleotides are TGCAGTGCCAGAAGCAGGGGAAATCAGCCCCAGCATTTT.

This clonotype has a handful of counts. The chain has TRBV18 and TRBJ2-1, with 11 bases identical to TRBD2. The CDR3 totals 15 residues. V was pared by 6 bases and J by 4 bases, with 5 bases of the junction left unmatched. In germline, CDR1 is KGHSH, CDR2 LQKENI. The CDR3 sequence is CASSPSGGIYNEQFF. The CDR3 nucleotides are TGTGCCAGCTCCCCTAGCGGGGGGATATACAATGAGCAGTTCTTC.

This clonotype was observed at least ten times. The chain recombines TRBV6-5 with TRBJ1-1; D not resolved. V lost 2 bases and J lost 0, with 10 bases in between. The germline gives CDR1 MNHEY, CDR2 SVGAGI. The CDR3 has 15 residues. The CDR3 reads CASSYHSSMNTEAFF. The DNA for the CDR3 is TGTGCCAGCAGTTACCACAGTTCCATGAACACTGAAGCTTTCTTT.

Many counts were recorded for this clonotype. The V and J genes are TRBV20-1 and TRBJ2-7; TRBD1 or TRBD2 may be the D gene (7 bases each). This CDR3 region has 12 residues. V gave up 7 bases and J gave up 7 bases, with 17 bases separating them. Germline V CDR1 and CDR2: DFQATT, SNEGSKA (reference sequence). The CDR3 region is CSVYRQGGEQYV. The DNA for the CDR3 is TGCAGTGTTTACAGACAGGGAGGGGAGCAGTACGTC.

This clonotype was picked up many times. The chain has TRBV20-1 and TRBJ1-1; D gene unclear. Germline loops: CDR1 DFQATT, CDR2 SNEGSKA (reference sequence). V was clipped by 8 bases and J by 3 bases, with 10 bases between them. There are 11 residues in the CDR3. Here the CDR3 reads CSIPLDTEAFF. The DNA for the CDR3 is TGCAGTATCCCCTTGGACACTGAAGCTTTCTTT.

This clonotype has a count of ten or more. V gene TRBV5-1 combines with J gene TRBJ2-5; D call uncertain. Germline V lookup: CDR1 SGHRS, CDR2 YFSETQ. This CDR3 is 15 amino acids long. The V gene lost 0 bases and the J gene lost 1 base, with 10 bases spanning the gap. Written as DNA, the CDR3 is TGCGCCAGCAGCTTGGGAGACACGAGCCAAGAGACCCAGTACTTC. This sequence encodes CASSLGDTSQETQYF. Using reference TRBV5-1 and TRBJ2-5 for the parts outside the CDR3, the full variable domain is KAGVTQTPRYLIKTRGQQVTLSCSPISGHRSVSWYQQTPGQGLQFLFEYFSETQRNKGNFPGRFSGRQFSNSRSEMNVSTLELGDSALYLCASSLGDTSQETQYFGPGTRLLVL.

This clonotype was seen many times. The chain combines TRBV6-5 with TRBJ2-7; 9 nucleotides agree with TRBD2. The CDR3 spans 14 residues. J gave up 3 bases and V 4 bases, and 4 bases lay outside the gene matches. From germline, CDR1 is MNHEY and CDR2 SVGAGI. The CDR3 DNA sequence: TGTGCCAGCAGTTTGCGGGGGGGAAACTACGAGCAGTACTTC. This gives the protein CASSLRGGNYEQYF.

At least ten counts were recorded for this clonotype. This sequence joins TRBV7-2 and TRBJ2-1; 9 bases are a match to TRBD2. The trim removed 6 bases at V and 1 base at J, leaving 13 bases unmatched. Germline assignment: CDR1 SGHTA and CDR2 FQGNSA. The CDR3 covers 18 residues. The CDR3 spells CASSASLAGERSYNEQFF. In nucleotides, the CDR3 is TGTGCCAGCAGTGCAAGTTTAGCGGGGGAGAGGTCCTACAATGAGCAGTTCTTC. Supplemented by reference TRBV7-2 and TRBJ2-1, the full variable domain reads GAGVSQSPSNKVTEKGKDVELRCDPISGHTALYWYRQSLGQGLEFLIYFQGNSAPDKSGLPSDRFSAERTGGSVSTLTIQRTQQEDSAVYLCASSASLAGERSYNEQFFGPGTRLTVL.

This clonotype was observed at least ten times. The chain couples TRBV20-1 to TRBJ1-2, with D unclear. CDR1 and CDR2 (germline): DFQATT, SNEGSKA (reference sequence). With 0 bases removed from V and 4 bases from J, the gap between germline ends came to 9 bases. The CDR3 extends over 13 amino acids. CDR3 coding DNA: TGCAGTGCTAGAGATGGTACAGCCTATGGCTACACCTTC. Protein sequence: CSARDGTAYGYTF.

This clonotype was detected ten times or more. The chain combines TRBV4-3 with TRBJ2-5, with D possibly matching TRBD2 (5 bases). The CDR3 sequence is 16 residues long. The V and J ends lost 0 bases and 3 bases respectively, with 14 bases between them. The germline V gene has CDR1 LGHNA and CDR2 YSLEER. The DNA for the CDR3 is TGCGCCAGCAGCCAAGATCAAGGCGGGCCGAAAGAGACCCAGTACTTC. This sequence encodes CASSQDQGGPKETQYF.

This clonotype was picked up many times. The chain employs TRBV4-1 and TRBJ2-7, with 11 positions matching TRBD1. V was pared by 4 bases and J by 4 bases, with 6 bases of the junction left unmatched. Germline V gives CDR1 MGHRA, CDR2 YSYEKL. This CDR3 is built from 15 residues. CDR3 region: CASSPGTGGGYEQYF. Written as DNA, the CDR3 is TGCGCCAGCAGCCCCGGGACAGGGGGGGGATACGAGCAGTACTTC.

This clonotype came up many times. V usage is TRBV4-3 and J usage is TRBJ1-2; D gene unclear. Germline-derived CDR1 and CDR2 are LGHNA and YSLEER. The length of the CDR3 is 14 residues. The germline V and J ends were trimmed by 0 bases and 8 bases, with 13 bases remaining between them. This chain's CDR3 is CASSQEQLLNGYTF. DNA for the CDR3: TGCGCCAGCAGCCAAGAACAGTTGCTAAACGGCTACACCTTC.

This clonotype was counted ten times or more. The chain joins TRBV7-2 to TRBJ2-3; D gene ambiguous. V was shortened by 5 bases and J by 6 bases, with 9 bases between the two germline ends. Germline values: CDR1 SGHTA, CDR2 FQGNSA. The CDR3 extends over 12 amino acids. CDR3: CASSPLSDTQYF. CDR3 DNA: TGTGCCAGCAGCCCCTTAAGTGATACGCAGTATTTT.